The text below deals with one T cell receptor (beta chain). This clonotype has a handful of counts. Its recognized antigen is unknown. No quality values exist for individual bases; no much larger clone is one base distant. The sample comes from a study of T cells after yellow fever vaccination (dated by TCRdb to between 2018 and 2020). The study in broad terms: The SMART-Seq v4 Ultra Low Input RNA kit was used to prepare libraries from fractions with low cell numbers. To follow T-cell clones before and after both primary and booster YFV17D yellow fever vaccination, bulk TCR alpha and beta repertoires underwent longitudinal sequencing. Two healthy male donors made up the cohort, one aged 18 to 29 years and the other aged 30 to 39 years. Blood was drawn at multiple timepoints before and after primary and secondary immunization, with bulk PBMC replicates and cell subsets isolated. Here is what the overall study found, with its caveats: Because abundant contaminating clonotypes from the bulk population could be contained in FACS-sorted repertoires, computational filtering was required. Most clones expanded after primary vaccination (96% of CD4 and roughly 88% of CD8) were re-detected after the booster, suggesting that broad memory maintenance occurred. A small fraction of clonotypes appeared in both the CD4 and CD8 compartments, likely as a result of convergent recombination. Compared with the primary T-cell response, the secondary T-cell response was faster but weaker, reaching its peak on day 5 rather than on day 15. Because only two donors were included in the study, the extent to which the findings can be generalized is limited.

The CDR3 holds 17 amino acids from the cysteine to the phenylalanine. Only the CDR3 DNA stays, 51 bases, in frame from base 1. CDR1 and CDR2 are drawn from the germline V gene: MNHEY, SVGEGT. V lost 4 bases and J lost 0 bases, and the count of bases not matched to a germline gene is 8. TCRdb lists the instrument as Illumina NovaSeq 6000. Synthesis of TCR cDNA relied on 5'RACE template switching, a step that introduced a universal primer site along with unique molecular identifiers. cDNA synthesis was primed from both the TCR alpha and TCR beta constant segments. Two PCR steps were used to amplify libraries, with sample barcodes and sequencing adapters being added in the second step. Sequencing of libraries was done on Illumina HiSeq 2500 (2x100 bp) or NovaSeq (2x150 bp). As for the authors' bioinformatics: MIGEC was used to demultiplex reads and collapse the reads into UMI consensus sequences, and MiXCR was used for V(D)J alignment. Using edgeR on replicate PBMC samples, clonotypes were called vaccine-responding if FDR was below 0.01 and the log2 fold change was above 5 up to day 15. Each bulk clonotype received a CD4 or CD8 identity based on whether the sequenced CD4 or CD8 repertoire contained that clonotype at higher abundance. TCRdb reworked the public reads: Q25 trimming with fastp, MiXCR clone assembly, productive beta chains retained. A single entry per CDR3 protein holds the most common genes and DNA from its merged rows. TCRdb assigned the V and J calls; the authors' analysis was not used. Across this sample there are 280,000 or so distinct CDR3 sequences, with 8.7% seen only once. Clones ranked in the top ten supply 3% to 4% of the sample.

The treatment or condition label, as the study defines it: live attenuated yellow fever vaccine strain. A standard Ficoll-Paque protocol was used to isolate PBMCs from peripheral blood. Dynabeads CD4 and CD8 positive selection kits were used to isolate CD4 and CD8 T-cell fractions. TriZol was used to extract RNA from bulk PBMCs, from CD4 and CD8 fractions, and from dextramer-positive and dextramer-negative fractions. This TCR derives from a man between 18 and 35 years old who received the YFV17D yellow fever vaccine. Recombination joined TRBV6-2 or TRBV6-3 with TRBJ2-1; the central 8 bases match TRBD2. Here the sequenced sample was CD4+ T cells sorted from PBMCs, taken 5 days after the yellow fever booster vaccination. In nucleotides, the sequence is TGTGCCAGCAGTTCCGGGGGGGCCATCGCCTCCTACAATGAGCAGTTCTTC. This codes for CASSSGGAIASYNEQFF.